The TCR beta chain described here comes from a study of cytomegalovirus exposure and HLA in healthy donors. Study-wide results and limits: Later work showed greater clonal expansion in HLA-associated TCR beta chains than in equally common others. The authors enumerated 180 or so TCR beta chains as linked to cytomegalovirus. Looking again later, the authors saw that most CMV-associated TCR beta chains seemed HLA-restricted.

Remarks on this clone: Its antigen is unidentified.

V gave up 3 bases and J gave up 7 bases, with 10 bases separating them. In germline, CDR1 is SGHRS, CDR2 YFSETQ. The CDR3 totals 13 residues. The PCR ran on 60 Vbeta and 13 Jbeta primers. Using immunoSEQ multiplex PCR, the repertoire was profiled, and TCRdb retains in-frame clones only, with some absent. The repertoire holds 150,000 or so clones, 65% to 85% seen once, with around 7% in the top ten. This chain links TRBV5-1 with TRBJ2-2, with a possible D match to TRBD1 (6 bases). The sequence was obtained from a woman in her 40s in good health and CMV-seropositive. Sequenced sample: PBMCs. This chain's CDR3 is CASSSTGFGELFF. DNA for the CDR3: TGCGCCAGCAGCTCCACAGGGTTCGGGGAGCTGTTTTTT.